This T cell receptor (beta chain) was found in a study of CD8 T cells in Susac syndrome. Study-wide results and limits: The study acknowledged a relatively small number of individuals in its TCR sequencing and HLA analysis.

With random hexamers, reverse transcription was performed on about 0.5 to 1 ug of RNA. Amplification of TCR beta CDR3 used immunoSEQ multiplex PCR across 54 Vbeta and 13 Jbeta. TCRdb re-analysed the immunoSEQ multiplex PCR reads in MiXCR, keeping a single row per CDR3 protein. Here the sample spans about 160,000 distinct CDR3 sequences, about 90% being singletons. The T cells that were sequenced for TCR beta were CD8+ and CD4+ cells from blood. In the case of this clonotype: Its antigen is not identified.

The sequencing sample was made of CD4+ T cells from PBMCs. This TCR came from a human donor in good health.

Written as DNA, the CDR3 is TGTGCCAGCAGTCCCGCGGCAGGGGAGGTCGGGGAGCTGTTTTTT. This sequence encodes CASSPAAGEVGELFF. The V gene is TRBV6-6, the J gene TRBJ2-2; D tentatively fits TRBD1 or TRBD2 (6 bases each). Germline loops: CDR1 MNHNY, CDR2 SVGAGI (reference sequence). The CDR3 has 15 residues. V was trimmed by 5 bases and J by 7 bases, leaving 17 bases between them.